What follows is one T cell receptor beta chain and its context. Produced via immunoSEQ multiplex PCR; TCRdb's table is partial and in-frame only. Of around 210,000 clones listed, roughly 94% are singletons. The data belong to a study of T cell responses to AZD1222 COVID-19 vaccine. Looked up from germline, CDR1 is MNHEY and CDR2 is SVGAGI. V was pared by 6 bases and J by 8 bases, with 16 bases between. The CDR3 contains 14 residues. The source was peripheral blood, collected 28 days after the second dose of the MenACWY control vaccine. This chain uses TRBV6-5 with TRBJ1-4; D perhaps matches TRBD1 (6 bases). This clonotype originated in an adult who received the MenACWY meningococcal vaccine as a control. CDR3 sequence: CASSQGQLPEKLFF. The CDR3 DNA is TGTGCCAGCAGCCAGGGGCAGCTTCCCGAAAAACTGTTTTTT.